One sample yielded the 20 T cell receptor beta chains listed below, sequenced in a study of metastatic and nonmetastatic thyroid tumors. TCRdb re-clonotyped the PCR reads through MiXCR. This sample has about 35,000 clones; 15% to 20% occur once, and the top ten carry about 18%. Each patient went into thyroid surgery without having received any treatment. Material for sequencing was blood. The receptor set was obtained from a female donor with papillary thyroid cancer or a benign thyroid nodule (not recorded which). Some clones in this sample may be carry-over from other donors' samples.

This clone was seen ten or more times. This chain links TRBV6-2 or TRBV6-3 with TRBJ2-5; D uncertain. V lost 2 bases, J lost 2 bases, and 6 bases lay in between. CDR3 length equals 13 residues. CDR1 is MNHEY, CDR2 SVGEGT, per germline. The CDR3 region is CASSYGQQETQYF. The CDR3 DNA reads TGTGCCAGCAGTTACGGGCAGCAAGAGACCCAGTACTTC.

This clone was seen repeatedly, ten times or more. V gene TRBV27 combines with J gene TRBJ1-4; possibly TRBD1 for D (6 bases). Deletions cut 6 bases from V and 7 bases from J, with 15 bases between. The CDR3 covers 14 residues. Per the germline V gene, CDR1 is MNHEY and CDR2 is SMNVEV (reference sequence). DNA for the CDR3: TGTGCCAGCAGCTCCGACAGGCAACCTGAAAAACTGTTTTTT. Translated: CASSSDRQPEKLFF. Based on the CDR3 plus reference TRBV27 and TRBJ1-4, the full variable domain is EAQVTQNPRYLITVTGKKLTVTCSQNMNHEYMSWYRQDPGLGLRQIYYSMNVEVTDKGDVPEGYKVSRKEKRNFPLILESPSPNQTSLYFCASSSDRQPEKLFFGSGTQLSVL.

This clone has at least ten counts. The rearrangement uses TRBV15 and TRBJ2-7; D is uncertain. CDR1 LNHNV and CDR2 YYDKDF come from the germline V gene (reference sequence). The CDR3 has 12 amino acids. With 1 base removed from V and 4 bases from J, the gap between germline ends came to 5 bases. The CDR3 coding sequence is TGTGCCACCAGCAGAGGCGGATACGAGCAGTACTTC. It is translated as CATSRGGYEQYF.

J is TRBJ2-3 and V is TRBV6-4; TRBD2 agrees at 9 bases. Germline V gives CDR1 MRHNA, CDR2 SNTAGT. J gave up 6 bases and V 3 bases, and 10 bases lay outside the gene matches. This CDR3 is built from 16 residues. The CDR3 region is CASSETAGGGYDTQYF. In DNA, the CDR3 is TGTGCCAGCAGTGAGACAGCGGGGGGAGGTTACGATACGCAGTATTTT.

Details on this clone: The junction and the germline gene differ at one end; a read error may be behind it. The chain has TRBV7-2 and TRBJ1-2, with a tentative D call TRBD1 (5 bases). This CDR3 is built from 13 residues. Germline values: CDR1 SGHTA, CDR2 FQGNSA. The CDR3 is CASSLQGLRGYAF. In DNA, the CDR3 is TGTGCCAGCAGCTTACAGGGTCTTAGAGGCTACGCCTTC.

In its sample, this clone is medium-sized. V is TRBV6-2 or TRBV6-3 and J is TRBJ2-7; D uncertain. Trimming removed 2 bases from V and 1 base from J, with 9 bases in between. The germline CDR1 and CDR2 sequences are MNHEY and SVGEGT. This CDR3 has 14 amino acids. Here the CDR3 reads CASSYGVGSYEQYF. The CDR3 nucleotides are TGTGCCAGCAGTTACGGGGTAGGTTCCTACGAGCAGTACTTC.

At least ten counts were recorded for this clone. The chain joins TRBV6-4 to TRBJ2-3; the D is unclear. Germline values: CDR1 MRHNA, CDR2 SNTAGT. CDR3 size: 12 residues. V gave up 5 bases and J gave up 1 base, with 4 bases separating them. DNA of the CDR3: TGTGCCAGCAGTCGCGGCACAGATACGCAGTATTTT. Its translation is CASSRGTDTQYF.

The chain recombines TRBV7-8 with TRBJ2-7; perhaps TRBD1 as D (5 bases). V dropped 5 bases and J dropped 6 bases, with 11 bases sitting between them. Germline CDR1 SGHVS, CDR2 FQNEAQ. The CDR3 extends over 12 amino acids. CDR3 nucleotide sequence: TGTGCCAGCAGCAGCAGGGTATCCGAGCAGTACTTC. Its protein product is CASSSRVSEQYF.

This clone has ten or more counts. The chain couples TRBV4-1 to TRBJ1-3; no clear D. Trimming cost V 1 base and J 2 bases, with 9 bases left between them. CDR1 is MGHRA, CDR2 YSYEKL, per germline. CDR3 length: 15 amino acids. The CDR3 protein is CASSQAVTPGNTIYF. In DNA, the CDR3 is TGCGCCAGCAGCCAAGCTGTGACTCCTGGAAACACCATATATTTT.

The rearrangement uses TRBV7-8 and TRBJ1-6; TRBD1 matches 9 bases. Germline-derived CDR1 and CDR2 are SGHVS and FQNEAQ. Trimming cost V 5 bases and J 7 bases; bases outside gene matches: 3. CDR3 length: 14 amino acids. The CDR3 DNA is TGTGCCAGCAGCAGAGACAGGGGGAATTCACCCCTCCACTTT. Its protein is CASSRDRGNSPLHF.

There are many counts of this clone. The CDR3 nucleotides are TGTGCCAGCAGTGTGGGGGGTGTGAACACTGAAGCTTTCTTT. Protein product: CASSVGGVNTEAFF. The genes are TRBV2 and TRBJ1-1, with TRBD1 as a possible D gene (5 bases). From germline, CDR1 is SNHLY and CDR2 FYNNEI. Trimming cost V 4 bases and J 0 bases, with 9 bases left between them. CDR3 size: 14 residues.

This clone was detected a few times. This clone may be a read error of a much larger clone one base away. V and J are TRBV10-3 and TRBJ1-4; maybe TRBD1 (6 bases). The CDR3 spans 14 residues. V lost 4 bases and J lost 8, with 14 bases in between. Germline CDR1 ENHRY, CDR2 SYGVKD. CDR3 sequence: CAISVQGEGEKLFF. DNA for the CDR3: TGTGCCATCAGTGTACAGGGAGAAGGCGAAAAACTGTTTTTT.

The sample holds many counts of this clone. The genes are TRBV7-8 and TRBJ2-1; D is unresolved. Germline assignment: CDR1 SGHVS and CDR2 FQNEAQ. V dropped 1 base and J dropped 3 bases, with 7 bases sitting between them. The CDR3 covers 14 residues. The CDR3 region has the DNA TGTGCCAGCAGCTTAGTCCGGGTCTACAATGAGCAGTTCTTC. Its protein is CASSLVRVYNEQFF.

This clone was observed many times. The chain recombines TRBV7-2 with TRBJ2-7; D not resolved. CDR3 length: 13 residues. In germline, CDR1 is SGHTA, CDR2 FQGNSA. Between the trimmed V and J ends, which lost 0 bases and 2 bases, there was a span of 5 bases. The CDR3 DNA follows: TGTGCCAGCAGCTTAGCGGTAACCTACGAGCAGTACTTC. Residues: CASSLAVTYEQYF.

This clone was seen more than once but under ten times. This chain links TRBV7-9 with TRBJ2-7, with D maybe TRBD1 (5 bases). Germline loops: CDR1 SEHNR, CDR2 FQNEAQ (reference sequence). Trimming stripped 1 base from V and 13 bases from J, with 14 bases between. The CDR3 is 12 residues long. This CDR3 is CASSLDPDSSYF. CDR3 nucleotide sequence: TGTGCCAGCAGCTTAGATCCCGACAGTTCCTACTTC.

This clone came up many times. The chain links TRBV20-1 to TRBJ2-7, with D perhaps matching TRBD1 (6 bases). Trimming stripped 0 bases from V and 4 bases from J, with 13 bases between. Germline V lookup: CDR1 DFQATT, CDR2 SNEGSKA (reference sequence). There are 14 residues in the CDR3. In DNA, the CDR3 is TGCAGTGCTAGAGATAAGGACAGATATTACGAGCAGTACTTC. This codes for CSARDKDRYYEQYF.

The genes are TRBV7-8 and TRBJ2-3; 7 bases match TRBD2. Germline V gene sequence: CDR1 SGHVS, CDR2 FQNEAQ. The CDR3 extends over 17 amino acids. The junction had 16 bases not matched to a gene; V was cut back by 8 bases and J by 2 bases. The CDR3 loop is CASSPMVCSGFTDTQYF. The CDR3 nucleotides read TGTGCCAGCTCCCCCATGGTTTGTAGCGGGTTCACAGATACGCAGTATTTT.

Worth noting for this clone: A junction boundary mismatches the germline segment, possibly from a read error. The chain uses TRBV30 and TRBJ2-2; 8 positions match TRBD2. Germline lookup yields CDR1 GTSNPN and CDR2 SVGIG (reference sequence). The length of the CDR3 is 15 residues. DNA for the CDR3: TGTGCCTGGAGTAATATCGGGAGGGAAACCGGGGAGCTTTTTTTT. This sequence encodes CAWSNIGRETGELFF.

The V gene is TRBV30, the J gene TRBJ1-6; D might be TRBD1 (6 bases). Germline CDR1 is GTSNPN and CDR2 is SVGIG (reference sequence). The CDR3 has 17 amino acids. Trimming cost V 3 bases and J 1 base, with 16 bases left between them. The CDR3 protein is CAWRDSFLRSYNSPLHF. The CDR3 coding sequence is TGTGCCTGGAGGGACAGTTTTTTGCGTTCCTATAATTCACCCCTCCACTTT.

In this sample, this clone turned up many times. CDR3 coding DNA: TGCGCCAGCAGCGAAGGGACTAGCGGAAACACCGGGGAGCTGTTTTTT. This translates into CASSEGTSGNTGELFF. The chain links TRBV5-1 to TRBJ2-2; 11 bases line up with TRBD2. J was trimmed by 2 bases and V by 4 bases; bases with no gene match: 4. CDR1 is SGHRS and CDR2 is YFSETQ in the germline V gene. CDR3 length equals 16 residues. Supplemented by reference TRBV5-1 and TRBJ2-2, the full variable domain reads KAGVTQTPRYLIKTRGQQVTLSCSPISGHRSVSWYQQTPGQGLQFLFEYFSETQRNKGNFPGRFSGRQFSNSRSEMNVSTLELGDSALYLCASSEGTSGNTGELFFGEGSRLTVL.